This entry features one TCR beta chain sequence. This record comes from a study of T-cell memory formation after mild COVID-19. MiXCR, run by TCRdb on the 5' RACE reads, gives a single entry per CDR3 protein. Found here are roughly 110,000 distinct CDR3 sequences, about a sixth of them singletons; the top ten hold 25% to 30%. V was pared by 8 bases and J by 6 bases, with 17 bases between. The CDR3 is 14 amino acids. Germline V gene sequence: CDR1 ENHRY, CDR2 SYGVKD. The sequenced material came from PBMCs or a T cell subset sorted from them (not recorded which). The chain links TRBV10-3 to TRBJ2-1; tentative D call: TRBD2 (6 bases). This clonotype was sampled from an adult woman who had mild COVID-19 (a few samples of this study predate the infection). Cell type and time point are not known. The CDR3 spells CAIAGTLTGNEQFF. As DNA, the CDR3 is TGTGCCATCGCCGGGACTCTTACCGGCAATGAGCAGTTCTTC.